This T cell receptor (beta chain) was profiled in a study of preoperative IRX-2 immunotherapy in early breast cancer. V was pared by 2 bases and J by 7 bases, with 9 bases of the junction left unmatched. Germline V gene lookup returns CDR1 SGHNT and CDR2 YYREEE (reference sequence). The CDR3 is 15 residues long. Noted treatment: preoperative locoregional IRX-2 cytokine immunotherapy. Preoperative locoregional IRX-2 cytokine immunotherapy was tested in the phase Ib source study. Data came from immunoSEQ multiplex PCR; TCRdb stores just in-frame clones and leaves some out. The sample has tens of thousands of clones, nearly 95% seen once. This clone was observed once.

This TCR was recovered from a human donor with breast cancer. Specimen collection occurred from a patient treated with IRX-2 immunotherapy. The V and J genes are TRBV5-4 and TRBJ2-1, with 7 bases fitting TRBD2. CDR3 in amino acids: CASSFDSGRGNEQFF. The CDR3, as DNA: TGTGCCAGCAGCTTTGACTCGGGGAGGGGTAATGAGCAGTTCTTC.